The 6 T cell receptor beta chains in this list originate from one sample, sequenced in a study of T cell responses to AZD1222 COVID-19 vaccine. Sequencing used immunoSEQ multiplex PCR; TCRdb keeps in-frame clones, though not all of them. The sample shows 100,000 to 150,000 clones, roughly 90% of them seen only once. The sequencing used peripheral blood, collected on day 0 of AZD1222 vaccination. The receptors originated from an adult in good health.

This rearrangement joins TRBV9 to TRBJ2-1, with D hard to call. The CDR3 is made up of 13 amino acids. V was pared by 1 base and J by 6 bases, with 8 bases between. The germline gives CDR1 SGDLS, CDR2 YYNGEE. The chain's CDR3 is CASSVSNTNEQFF. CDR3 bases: TGTGCCAGCAGCGTAAGCAATACCAATGAGCAGTTCTTC.

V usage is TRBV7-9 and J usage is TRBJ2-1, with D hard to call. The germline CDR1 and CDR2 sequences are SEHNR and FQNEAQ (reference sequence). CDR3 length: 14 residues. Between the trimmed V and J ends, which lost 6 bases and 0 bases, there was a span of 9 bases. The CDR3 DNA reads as TGTGCCAGCAGTTCCGAAAACTCCTACAATGAGCAGTTCTTC. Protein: CASSSENSYNEQFF.

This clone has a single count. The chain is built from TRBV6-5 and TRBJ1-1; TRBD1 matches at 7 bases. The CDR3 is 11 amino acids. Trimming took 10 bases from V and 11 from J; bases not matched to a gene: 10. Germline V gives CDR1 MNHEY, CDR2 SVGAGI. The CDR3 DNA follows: TGTGCCATCAATACCGGGACAGTCGCTTTCTTT. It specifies CAINTGTVAFF.

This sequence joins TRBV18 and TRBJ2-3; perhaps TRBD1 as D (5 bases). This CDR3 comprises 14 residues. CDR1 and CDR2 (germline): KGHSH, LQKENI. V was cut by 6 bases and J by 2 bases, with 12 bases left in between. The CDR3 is CASSLSGHTDTQYF. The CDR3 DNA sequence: TGTGCCAGCTCCCTCTCAGGACACACAGATACGCAGTATTTT. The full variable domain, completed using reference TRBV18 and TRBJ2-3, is NAGVMQNPRHLVRRRGQEARLRCSPMKGHSHVYWYRQLPEEGLKFMVYLQKENIIDESGMPKERFSAEFPKEGPSILRIQQVVRGDSAAYFCASSLSGHTDTQYFGPGTRLTVL.

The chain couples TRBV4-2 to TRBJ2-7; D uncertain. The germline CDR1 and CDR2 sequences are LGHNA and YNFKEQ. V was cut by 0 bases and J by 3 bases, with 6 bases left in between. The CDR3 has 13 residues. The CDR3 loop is CASSQDYLYEQYF. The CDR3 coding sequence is TGTGCCAGCAGCCAAGATTACCTCTACGAGCAGTACTTC.

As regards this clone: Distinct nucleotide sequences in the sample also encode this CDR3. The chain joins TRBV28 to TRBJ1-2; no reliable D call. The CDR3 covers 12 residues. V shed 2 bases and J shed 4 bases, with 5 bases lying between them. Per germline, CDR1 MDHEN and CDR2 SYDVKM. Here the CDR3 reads CASSLRLYGYTF. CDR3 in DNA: TGTGCCAGCAGTTTAAGGCTCTATGGCTACACCTTC.